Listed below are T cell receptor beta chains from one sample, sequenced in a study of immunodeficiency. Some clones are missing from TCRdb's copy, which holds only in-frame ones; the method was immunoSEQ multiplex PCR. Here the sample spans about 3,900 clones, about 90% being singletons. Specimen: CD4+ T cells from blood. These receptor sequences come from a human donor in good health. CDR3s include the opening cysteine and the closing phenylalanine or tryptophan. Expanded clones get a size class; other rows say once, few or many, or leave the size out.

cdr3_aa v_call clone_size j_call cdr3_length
CATQRQGNYNEQFF TRBV10-1 . TRBJ2-1 14
CASSRYRDTSSGANVLTF TRBV18 once TRBJ2-6 18
CASRLSASGAQGTEAFF TRBV6-4 . TRBJ1-1 17
CASRRGGQSYGYTF TRBV13 . TRBJ1-2 14
CASSQAYTGNYGYTF TRBV3-1/TRBV3-2 . TRBJ1-2 15
CASSPGTVLEKLFF TRBV5-1 . TRBJ1-4 14
CASSYSRGQETQYF TRBV6-5 . TRBJ2-5 14
CATSDQSGRVYEQFF TRBV24-1 . TRBJ2-1 15
CASSQRAGTDTQYF TRBV5-8 . TRBJ2-3 14
CASSFAGGEKLFF TRBV12-3/TRBV12-4 . TRBJ1-4 13
CASSQRIFSGGTEAFF TRBV4-1 . TRBJ1-1 16
CASSLVVSRAFF TRBV28 . TRBJ1-1 12
CASSQGGIESPGANVLTF TRBV4-1 . TRBJ2-6 18
CAWSPGQSFNEKLFF TRBV30 . TRBJ1-4 15
CAISESTGRGESYEQYF TRBV10-3 . TRBJ2-7 17
CASSLDREVGDTEAFF TRBV7-9 . TRBJ1-1 16